What follows are 10 T cell receptor beta chains derived from one specimen sequenced in a study of long-term antiretroviral therapy in people with HIV. Version v3.0 of the immunoSEQ assay was performed at survey level. TCRdb's table, derived via immunoSEQ multiplex PCR, lists solely in-frame clones and lacks some. The sample has more than 20,000 clones, around four fifths seen once; the top ten hold 3.4%. The input for sequencing was unsorted PBMCs, taken 1.9 years after starting antiretroviral therapy. The receptors were sampled from a woman aged 50 to 60 with HIV.

In its sample, this clone was seen a few times. The V and J genes are TRBV27 and TRBJ1-2; TRBD1 is a possible D gene (6 bases). CDR1 and CDR2 from the germline V gene are MNHEY and SMNVEV (reference sequence). Trimming removed 4 bases from V and 1 base from J, with 10 bases in between. The CDR3 has 14 amino acids. CDR3 region: CASSSIQGNYGYTF. The CDR3 nucleotides are TGTGCCAGCAGTTCCATACAGGGTAACTATGGCTACACCTTC.

This chain uses TRBV11-2 with TRBJ2-7, with D uncertain. V was trimmed by 4 bases and J by 3 bases, leaving 19 bases between them. The CDR3 has 16 residues. CDR1 SGHAT and CDR2 FQNNGV come from the germline V gene. CDR3 amino acids: CASSSQATNGLYEQYF. CDR3 bases: TGTGCCAGCAGCTCCCAGGCAACTAATGGTCTCTACGAGCAGTACTTC.

V gene TRBV18 combines with J gene TRBJ1-2; no definite D call. The CDR3 has 13 amino acids. The V gene lost 6 bases and the J gene lost 6 bases, with 14 bases spanning the gap. Per germline, CDR1 KGHSH and CDR2 LQKENI. CDR3 in amino acids: CASSGVGINGYTF. Written as DNA, the CDR3 is TGTGCCAGCTCTGGGGTAGGGATCAATGGCTACACCTTC.

This clone was detected only once. The chain employs TRBV7-9 and TRBJ1-4; 11 nucleotides line up with TRBD1. Germline assignment: CDR1 SEHNR and CDR2 FQNEAQ (reference sequence). Trimming removed 5 bases from V and 7 bases from J; junction bases left unmatched: 6. The CDR3 has 15 amino acids. CDR3 coding DNA: TGTGCCAGCAGCCCCCGGACAGGGGGCGCTGAAAAACTGTTTTTT. It yields the protein CASSPRTGGAEKLFF.

This clone came up a few times. The gene calls are TRBV7-3 and TRBJ2-7, with 7 bases lining up with TRBD1. The CDR3 spans 15 residues. J was trimmed by 3 bases and V by 6 bases; bases with no gene match: 11. CDR1 is SGHTA, CDR2 FQGTGA, per germline. The CDR3 sequence is CASSYGQVLGYEQYF. The CDR3 coding sequence is TGTGCCAGCAGTTACGGACAGGTACTAGGCTACGAGCAGTACTTC.

J is TRBJ2-7 and V is TRBV27; TRBD2 might be the D (6 bases). Deletions cut 6 bases from V and 6 bases from J, with 18 bases between. CDR3 length: 14 residues. The V gene's germline CDR1 is MNHEY and CDR2 SMNVEV (reference sequence). CDR3 nucleotides: TGTGCCAGCAGCCGGGACTCGAGCCCATCCGAGCAGTACTTC. Translating gives CASSRDSSPSEQYF.

This sequence joins TRBV4-3 and TRBJ2-1; 10 positions agree with TRBD2. V lost 4 bases to trimming and J lost 4 bases; unmatched junction nucleotides: 4. The CDR3 totals 15 residues. Germline CDR1 and CDR2: LGHNA and YSLEER. CDR3 loop: CASSPSSGGYNEQFF. DNA of the CDR3: TGCGCCAGCAGCCCGTCTAGCGGGGGATACAATGAGCAGTTCTTC.

A few counts support this clone. The chain has TRBV28 and TRBJ1-6, with 7 bases fitting TRBD1. Germline-derived CDR1 and CDR2 are MDHEN and SYDVKM. Trimming took 6 bases from V and 5 from J; bases not matched to a gene: 1. This CDR3 has 13 amino acids. The CDR3 here is CASRGQNNSPLHF. CDR3 bases: TGTGCCAGCAGGGGACAGAATAATTCACCCCTCCACTTT.

The rearrangement joins TRBV5-5 to TRBJ2-4; 7 nucleotides line up with TRBD1. Losses at the gene ends were 1 base for V and 6 bases for J; bases not matched to a gene: 10. In germline, CDR1 is SGHKS, CDR2 YYEKEE (reference sequence). The CDR3 loop spans 16 amino acids. The CDR3 DNA reads TGTGCCAGCAGCTTGCGTCGGGACAGAGGCGTAAACATTCAGTACTTC. This encodes CASSLRRDRGVNIQYF.

The chain combines TRBV7-3 with TRBJ2-7; 8 bases are shared with TRBD2. Germline trimming cut 4 bases from V and 5 bases from J; bases unmatched to any gene: 7. The CDR3 runs 14 residues. Germline assignment: CDR1 SGHTA and CDR2 FQGTGA. CDR3 loop: CASSSSGTSNEQYF. The DNA for the CDR3 is TGTGCCAGCAGCTCATCCGGGACTAGTAACGAGCAGTACTTC. The full variable domain, with the rest looked up from reference TRBV7-3 and TRBJ2-7, is GAGVSQTPSNKVTEKGKYVELRCDPISGHTALYWYRQSLGQGPEFLIYFQGTGAADDSGLPNDRFFAVRPEGSVSTLKIQRTERGDSAVYLCASSSSGTSNEQYFGPGTRLTVT.